A selection of T cell receptor beta chains follows, all from one sample in a study of neurological immune-mediated disorders. Using its own MiXCR run on the 5' RACE reads, TCRdb lists one record per CDR3 protein. The table includes 15,000 or so distinct CDR3 sequences, approximately 15% detected once. Sequences were obtained from PBMCs. The receptors stem from a man between 60 and 75 years old with HTLV-1-associated myelopathy (HAM/TSP). Both conserved end residues are part of each CDR3. The D gene is left open where the match is weak. The listing skips clone size in some rows; elsewhere it reads once, few, many or a size class.

d_call	v_call	j_call	clone_size	cdr3_nt	cdr3_aa
TRBD1	TRBV12-3/TRBV12-4	TRBJ1-5	medium-sized	TGTGCCAGCAGTTTAGCGGTGACAGGGGGTCAGCCCCAGCATTTT	CASSLAVTGGQPQHF
NA	TRBV18	TRBJ2-3	few	TGTGCCAGCTCACCGCTACAGGGACGCACAGATACGCAGTATTTT	CASSPLQGRTDTQYF
NA	TRBV5-1	TRBJ1-5	many	TGCGCCAGCAGGCAAGACGCCAGGGGCAATCAGCCCCAGCATTTT	CASRQDARGNQPQHF
NA	TRBV30	TRBJ1-4	NA	TGTGCCTGGAGCCCTGGGCAGGTTAAAAAACTGTTTTTT	CAWSPGQVKKLFF
NA	TRBV21-1	TRBJ2-5	many	TGTGCCAGCAGCAAATCCCAGGGGGAAGAGACCCAGTACTTC	CASSKSQGEETQYF
TRBD2	TRBV20-1	TRBJ2-3	NA	TGCAGTGGGACGGAGAGCGGGGGGATATGGTCGGGAGCAGATACGCAGTATTTT	CSGTESGGIWSGADTQYF
NA	TRBV28	TRBJ2-5	NA	TGTGCCAGCAGCCCGTACGGCAGGTGTGAGACCCAGTACTTC	CASSPYGRCETQYF
NA	TRBV20-1	TRBJ2-3	many	TGCAGTGCCCTTAGGACAGCCACTAGCACAGATACGCAGTATTTT	CSALRTATSTDTQYF
NA	TRBV5-1	TRBJ1-5	many	TGCGCCAGCCGTTCGGATTTCTCGGGCAATCAGCCCCAGCATTTT	CASRSDFSGNQPQHF
NA	TRBV28	TRBJ1-5	medium-sized	TGTGCCAGCGGCAAGAATCAGCCCCAGCATTTT	CASGKNQPQHF
NA	TRBV5-1	TRBJ1-2	many	TGCGCCAGCAGCCTTAACGGAGGGGCGGTAGAAGGCTACACCTTC	CASSLNGGAVEGYTF
NA	TRBV29-1	TRBJ2-2	many	TGCAGCGTTGACGGGAACACCGGGGAGCTGTTTTTT	CSVDGNTGELFF
TRBD1	TRBV5-1	TRBJ2-2	many	TGCGCCAGCAGCTTCTGGTATCGGGACAGGAACACCGGGGAGCTGTTTTTT	CASSFWYRDRNTGELFF
NA	TRBV5-1	TRBJ2-1	many	TGCGCCAGCAGCGCGGGACCCCGTGGGGCTGAGCAGTTCTTC	CASSAGPRGAEQFF
TRBD2	TRBV19	TRBJ2-1	NA	TGTGCCAGTAGTAGGATAAACGCGGGGGGGCGGGGAAATGAGCAGTTCTTC	CASSRINAGGRGNEQFF
TRBD1	TRBV12-3/TRBV12-4	TRBJ2-5	large	TGTGCCAGCAGGGACAGGGGAGGGGAGACCCAGTACTTC	CASRDRGGETQYF
NA	TRBV5-1	TRBJ1-1	many	TGCGCCAGCAGCCCCCTACAGATGAACACTGAAGCTTTCTTT	CASSPLQMNTEAFF
NA	TRBV27	TRBJ1-2	NA	TGTGCCAGCAGTGCGTTCCGACTTTCTTACGGCTACACCTTC	CASSAFRLSYGYTF
NA	TRBV5-1	TRBJ1-2	many	TGCGCCAGCAGCTTGGTAGGAGTGGGTGGCTACACCTTC	CASSLVGVGGYTF
TRBD1	TRBV29-1	TRBJ1-1	many	TGCAGCGTTGAAGGTAGACAGGGGAGAAATCAAGCTTTCTTT	CSVEGRQGRNQAFF
NA	TRBV20-1	TRBJ1-5	many	TGCAGTGCTGGGACCGGCAGCAATCAGCCCCAGCATTTT	CSAGTGSNQPQHF
NA	TRBV7-8	TRBJ2-7	medium-sized	TGTGCCAGCAGCTTCGGGCCTCGAAGCTCCTACGAGCAGTACTTC	CASSFGPRSSYEQYF